This T cell receptor beta chain was identified in a study of post-analysis software for immune sequencing data. Prepared TCR beta cDNA libraries contained unique molecular identifiers. TCRdb re-called the PCR reads through MiXCR, storing one row per CDR3 protein. The sample has roughly 160,000 distinct CDR3 sequences, under 40% seen once; the top ten hold 28%. Overall study results and limits: Strong co-clustering by F measure was seen for same-batch samples. Five or six TRBV segments were significantly more frequent in patients than in controls. TRBV5-6, TRBV5-1 and TRBV20-1 were among these segments. Comparison with controls showed significantly lower normalized Chao1 diversity in multiple sclerosis patients.

Trimming took 3 bases from V and 8 from J, leaving 10 bases between them. Germline values: CDR1 MDHEN, CDR2 SYDVKM. The CDR3 covers 12 residues. For this clonotype: What it recognizes is unknown.

The receptor was isolated from a girl aged 10 to 17 with multiple sclerosis. Here the sequenced sample was blood, taken after autologous hematopoietic stem cell transplantation. The V and J genes are TRBV28 and TRBJ1-2; the D gene is possibly TRBD1 (5 bases). CDR3 residues: CASSFPGFGYTF. The CDR3, as DNA: TGTGCCAGCAGTTTCCCAGGGTTCGGCTACACCTTC.